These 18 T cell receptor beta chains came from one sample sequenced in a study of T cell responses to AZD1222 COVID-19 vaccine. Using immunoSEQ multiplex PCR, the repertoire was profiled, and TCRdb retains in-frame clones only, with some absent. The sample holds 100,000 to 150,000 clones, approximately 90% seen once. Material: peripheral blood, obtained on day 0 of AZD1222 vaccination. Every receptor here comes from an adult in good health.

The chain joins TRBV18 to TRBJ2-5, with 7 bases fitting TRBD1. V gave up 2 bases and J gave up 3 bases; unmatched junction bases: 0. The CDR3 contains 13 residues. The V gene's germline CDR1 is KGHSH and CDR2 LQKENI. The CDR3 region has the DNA TGTGCCAGCTCACCAGACAGGGAAGAGACCCAGTACTTC. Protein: CASSPDREETQYF.

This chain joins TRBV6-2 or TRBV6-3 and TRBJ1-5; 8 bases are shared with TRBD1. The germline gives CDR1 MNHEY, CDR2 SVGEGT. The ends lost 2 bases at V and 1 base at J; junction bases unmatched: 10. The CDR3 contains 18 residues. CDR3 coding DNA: TGTGCCAGCAGTTACGCCCATCCCGGGACAGGAAGCAATCAGCCCCAGCATTTT. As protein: CASSYAHPGTGSNQPQHF.

The CDR3 nucleotides read TGTGCCAGCTCACCTGAAGGGGGCGCCGGCACAGATACGCAGTATTTT. Translating it yields CASSPEGGAGTDTQYF. The chain is built from TRBV18 and TRBJ2-3; 7 bases match TRBD1. There are 16 residues in the CDR3. The germline V gene has CDR1 KGHSH and CDR2 LQKENI. V shed 3 bases and J 1 base; nucleotides not matched to a gene: 7.

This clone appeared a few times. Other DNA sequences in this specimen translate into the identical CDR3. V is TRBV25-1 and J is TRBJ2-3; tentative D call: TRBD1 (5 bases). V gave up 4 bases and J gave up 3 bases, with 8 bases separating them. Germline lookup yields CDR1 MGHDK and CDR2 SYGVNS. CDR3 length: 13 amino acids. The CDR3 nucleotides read TGTGCCAGCAGTGGCCAGGGTACAGATACGCAGTATTTT. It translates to CASSGQGTDTQYF. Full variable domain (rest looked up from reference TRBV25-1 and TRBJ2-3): EADIYQTPRYLVIGTGKKITLECSQTMGHDKMYWYQQDPGMELHLIHYSYGVNSTEKGDLSSESTVSRIRTEHFPLTLESARPSHTSQYLCASSGQGTDTQYFGPGTRLTVL.

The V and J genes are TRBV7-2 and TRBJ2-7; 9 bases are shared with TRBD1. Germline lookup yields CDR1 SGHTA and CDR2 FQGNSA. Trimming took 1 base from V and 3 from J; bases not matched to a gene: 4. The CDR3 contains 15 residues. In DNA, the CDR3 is TGTGCCAGCAGCTTAGAACAGGGGGCACTCTACGAGCAGTACTTC. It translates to CASSLEQGALYEQYF.

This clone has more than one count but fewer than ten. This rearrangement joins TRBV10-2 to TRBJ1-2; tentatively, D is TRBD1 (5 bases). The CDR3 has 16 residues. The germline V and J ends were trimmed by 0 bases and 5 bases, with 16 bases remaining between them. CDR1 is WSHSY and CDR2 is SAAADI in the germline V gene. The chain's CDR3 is CASSESTRGGRYGYTF. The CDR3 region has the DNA TGCGCCAGCAGTGAGTCGACTCGGGGGGGAAGGTATGGCTACACCTTC.

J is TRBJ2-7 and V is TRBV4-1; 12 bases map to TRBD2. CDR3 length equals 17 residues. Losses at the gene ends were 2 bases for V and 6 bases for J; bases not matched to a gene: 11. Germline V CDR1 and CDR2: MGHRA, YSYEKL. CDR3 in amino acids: CASSQTRLAGVLGEQYF. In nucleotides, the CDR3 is TGCGCCAGCAGCCAAACCCGACTAGCGGGGGTACTCGGCGAGCAGTACTTC.

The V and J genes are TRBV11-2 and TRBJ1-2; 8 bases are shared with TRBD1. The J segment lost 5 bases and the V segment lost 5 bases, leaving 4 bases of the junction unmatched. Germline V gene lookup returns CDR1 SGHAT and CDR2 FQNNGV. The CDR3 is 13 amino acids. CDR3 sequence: CASSDTGGYGYTF. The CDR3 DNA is TGTGCCAGCAGCGATACAGGGGGTTATGGCTACACCTTC.

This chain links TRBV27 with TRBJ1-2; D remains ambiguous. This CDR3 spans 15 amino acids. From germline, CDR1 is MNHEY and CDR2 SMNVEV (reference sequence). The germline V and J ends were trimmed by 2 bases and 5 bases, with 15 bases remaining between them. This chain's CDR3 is CASSLTISGQYGYTF. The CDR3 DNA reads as TGTGCCAGCAGTTTAACGATAAGCGGTCAGTATGGCTACACCTTC.

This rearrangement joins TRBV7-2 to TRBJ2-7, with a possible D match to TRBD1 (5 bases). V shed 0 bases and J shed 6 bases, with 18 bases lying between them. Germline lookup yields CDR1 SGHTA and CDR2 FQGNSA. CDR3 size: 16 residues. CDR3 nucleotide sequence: TGTGCCAGCAGCTTAGCGATCTCGTCCAGGGAAGGCGAGCAGTACTTC. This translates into CASSLAISSREGEQYF.

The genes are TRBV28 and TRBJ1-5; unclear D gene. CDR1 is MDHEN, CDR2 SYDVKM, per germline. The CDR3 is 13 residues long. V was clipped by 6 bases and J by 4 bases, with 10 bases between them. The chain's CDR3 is CASSPHANQPQHF. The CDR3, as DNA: TGTGCCAGCAGCCCACATGCAAATCAGCCCCAGCATTTT.

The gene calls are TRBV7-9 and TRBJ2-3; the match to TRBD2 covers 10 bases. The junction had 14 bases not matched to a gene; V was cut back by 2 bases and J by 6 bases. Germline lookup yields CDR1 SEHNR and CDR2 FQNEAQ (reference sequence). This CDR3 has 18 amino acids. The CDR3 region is CASSLPFRLAGVKDTQYF. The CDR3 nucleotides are TGTGCCAGCAGCTTACCGTTTCGTCTAGCGGGAGTAAAGGATACGCAGTATTTT.

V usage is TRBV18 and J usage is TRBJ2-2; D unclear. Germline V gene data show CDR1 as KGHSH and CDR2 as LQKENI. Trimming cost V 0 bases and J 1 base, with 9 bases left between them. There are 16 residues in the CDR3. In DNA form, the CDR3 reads TGTGCCAGCTCACCACCGGCCAGGCTGAACACCGGGGAGCTGTTTTTT. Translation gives CASSPPARLNTGELFF. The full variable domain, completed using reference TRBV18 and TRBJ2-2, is NAGVMQNPRHLVRRRGQEARLRCSPMKGHSHVYWYRQLPEEGLKFMVYLQKENIIDESGMPKERFSAEFPKEGPSILRIQQVVRGDSAAYFCASSPPARLNTGELFFGEGSRLTVL.

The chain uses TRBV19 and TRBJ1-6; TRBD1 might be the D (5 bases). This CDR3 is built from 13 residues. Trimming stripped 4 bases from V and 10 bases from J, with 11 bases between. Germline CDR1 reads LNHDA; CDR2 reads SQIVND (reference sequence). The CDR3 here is CASSTDSASPLHF. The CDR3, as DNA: TGTGCCAGTAGTACAGACAGTGCCTCACCCCTCCACTTT. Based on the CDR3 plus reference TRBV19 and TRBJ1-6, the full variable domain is DGGITQSPKYLFRKEGQNVTLSCEQNLNHDAMYWYRQDPGQGLRLIYYSQIVNDFQKGDIAEGYSVSREKKESFPLTVTSAQKNPTAFYLCASSTDSASPLHFGNGTRLTVT.

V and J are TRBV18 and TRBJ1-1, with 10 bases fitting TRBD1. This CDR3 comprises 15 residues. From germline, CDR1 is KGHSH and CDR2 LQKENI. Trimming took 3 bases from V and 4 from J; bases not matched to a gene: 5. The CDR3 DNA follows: TGTGCCAGCTCACCGGACAGGGGGTCGGGCACTGAAGCTTTCTTT. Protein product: CASSPDRGSGTEAFF.

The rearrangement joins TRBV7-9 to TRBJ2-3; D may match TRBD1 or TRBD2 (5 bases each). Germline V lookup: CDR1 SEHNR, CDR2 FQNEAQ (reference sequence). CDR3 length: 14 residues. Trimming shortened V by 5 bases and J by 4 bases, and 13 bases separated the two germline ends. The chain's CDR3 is CASSRLGTSDTQYF. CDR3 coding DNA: TGTGCCAGCAGCCGTCTGGGGACCTCAGATACGCAGTATTTT.

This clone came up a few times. CDR3 sequence: CASSLKGHYEQYF. The CDR3 bases are TGTGCCAGCAGCTTGAAAGGCCACTACGAGCAGTACTTC. This chain uses TRBV5-6 with TRBJ2-7; D is unclear. V lost 1 base and J lost 3, with 8 bases in between. This CDR3 spans 13 amino acids. Germline V gene sequence: CDR1 SGHDT, CDR2 YYEEEE.

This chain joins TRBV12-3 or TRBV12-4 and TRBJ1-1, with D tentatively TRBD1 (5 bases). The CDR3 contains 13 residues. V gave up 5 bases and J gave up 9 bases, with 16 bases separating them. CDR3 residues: CASSVGDFSKAFF. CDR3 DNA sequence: TGTGCCAGCAGTGTCGGGGACTTTTCAAAAGCTTTCTTT.